A single sample is the source of the 4 T cell receptor beta chains below, sequenced in a study of regulatory T cells in long-lasting Graves disease. Time point indicated: persistent/refractory GD, antithyroid drugs over 5 years with positive TRAb. The TCR library used RNA extracted from PBMCs. To make TCR beta libraries, researchers used iRepertoire HTBI primers and Arm-PCR of CDR3 regions. TCRdb re-called the multiplex PCR reads with MiXCR, one entry per CDR3 protein. The table lists 350,000 to 500,000 distinct CDR3 sequences, roughly 23% of them singletons, with roughly an eighth in the top ten. The sequences come from peripheral blood mononuclear cells (PBMCs), collected when the disease was refractory, from a patient treated with antithyroid drugs. These TCRs come from a female donor with Graves disease.

The chain is built from TRBV12-3 or TRBV12-4 and TRBJ2-1; D may be TRBD2 (6 bases). V was trimmed by 8 bases and J by 1 base, leaving 9 bases between them. CDR3 length equals 13 residues. Here the CDR3 reads CASHAGSYNEQFF. The DNA for the CDR3 is TGTGCCAGCCATGCGGGATCCTACAATGAGCAGTTCTTC.

This clonotype was found many times. CDR3 protein: CSAQSEDEQYF. The CDR3 region has the DNA TGCAGTGCGCAATCCGAGGACGAGCAGTACTTC. The chain links TRBV20-1 to TRBJ2-7; unclear D gene. CDR3 length equals 11 residues. Germline values: CDR1 DFQATT, CDR2 SNEGSKA (reference sequence). V was trimmed by 6 bases and J by 5 bases, leaving 11 bases between them.

The gene calls are TRBV3-1 and TRBJ2-7; no definite D call. From germline, CDR1 is LGHDT and CDR2 YNNKEL (reference sequence). The CDR3 runs to 13 residues. V was trimmed by 4 bases and J by 4 bases, leaving 11 bases between them. In DNA, the CDR3 is TGTGCCAGCAGCCCATCTCAGATGTACGAGCAGTACTTC. Protein product: CASSPSQMYEQYF.

Turning to this clonotype: The junction shows a germline mismatch at one end, possibly a read error. The chain recombines TRBV5-4 with TRBJ2-5; possible D gene TRBD1, 6 bases. Looked up from germline, CDR1 is SGHNT and CDR2 is YYREEE (reference sequence). CDR3 length: 15 amino acids. The CDR3 sequence: CASGLEAGVQETQYF. For the CDR3, the DNA is TGTGCCAGCGGCTTGGAGGCAGGGGTCCAAGAGACCCAGTACTTC.